This TCR beta chain was captured by sequencing in a study of post-analysis software for immune sequencing data. Study-level information: Recorded subtypes: relapsing-remitting, secondary progressive, progressive-relapsing; some patients unannotated. Whole-study results and caveats: For normalized Chao1 diversity, multiple sclerosis patients scored significantly lower than controls did.

As to this clonotype: Its target is unknown.

Carried by the TCR beta cDNA libraries were unique molecular identifiers. TCRdb processed the PCR reads anew with MiXCR; each CDR3 protein has one entry. Counted here are 600,000 to 700,000 distinct CDR3 sequences, roughly three fifths occurring once; the ten biggest clones make up about 11%. The sequencing input was blood. The source of this sequence is a girl under 10 years old with multiple sclerosis.

The CDR3 protein is CASSLAGLVEEQYF. DNA of the CDR3: TGTGCCAGCAGCTTGGCCGGCCTTGTGGAAGAGCAGTACTTC. The rearrangement links TRBV5-5 to TRBJ2-7, with D unclear. Trimming pared 0 bases from V and 7 bases from J, leaving 14 bases between. The CDR3 covers 14 residues. Germline V CDR1 and CDR2: SGHKS, YYEKEE (reference sequence).